This T cell receptor beta chain comes out of a study of sequential checkpoint blockade in melanoma. Trimming removed 2 bases from V and 5 bases from J; junction bases left unmatched: 5. CDR1 and CDR2 from the germline V gene are MDHEN and SYDVKM. This CDR3 has 15 residues. Regarding treatment: randomized to nivolumab then ipilimumab (arm A) or the reverse (arm B). From thawed PBMCs, live CD3+CD8+ cells negative for CD19 and CD56 were sorted. Some clones are missing from TCRdb's copy, which holds only in-frame ones; the method was immunoSEQ multiplex PCR. This sample has around 13,000 clones, with 70% to 80% found just once.

This TCR derives from a human patient with melanoma. Some clones in this sample may be carry-over from other donors' samples. V usage is TRBV28 and J usage is TRBJ2-7, with 11 bases that match TRBD1. Sample: CD8+ T cells sorted from blood (inferred from file names), taken from a patient given nivolumab and ipilimumab in sequence. CDR3 residues: CASSLSWTGGNEQYF. CDR3 nucleotide sequence: TGTGCCAGCAGTTTAAGCTGGACAGGGGGCAACGAGCAGTACTTC.